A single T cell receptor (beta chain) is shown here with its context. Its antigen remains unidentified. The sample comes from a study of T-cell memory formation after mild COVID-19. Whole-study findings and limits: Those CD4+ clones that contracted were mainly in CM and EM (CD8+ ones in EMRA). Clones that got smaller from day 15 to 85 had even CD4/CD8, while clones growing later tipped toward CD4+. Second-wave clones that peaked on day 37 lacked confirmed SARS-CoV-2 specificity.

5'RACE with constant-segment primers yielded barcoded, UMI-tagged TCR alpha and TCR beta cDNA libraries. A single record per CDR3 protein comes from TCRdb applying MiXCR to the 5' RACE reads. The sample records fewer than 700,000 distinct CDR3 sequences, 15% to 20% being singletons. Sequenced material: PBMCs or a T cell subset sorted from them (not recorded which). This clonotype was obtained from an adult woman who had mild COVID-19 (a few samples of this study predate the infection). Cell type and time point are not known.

The CDR3 DNA follows: TGTGCCAGCAGCGCCGAGACTAGCGGGGTCACAGATACGCAGTATTTT. Amino acid sequence: CASSAETSGVTDTQYF. V and J are TRBV7-3 and TRBJ2-3; 11 nucleotides match TRBD2. Trimming removed 5 bases from V and 2 bases from J; junction bases left unmatched: 6. Germline loops: CDR1 SGHTA, CDR2 FQGTGA. CDR3 length equals 16 residues.